A few counts support the clone carrying this T cell receptor (beta chain). The data were taken from a study of blood T cell repertoires in COVID-19. Study as a whole: Samples representing acute and convalescent COVID-19 were sourced from the United States, Italy and Spain.

Clones were read by immunoSEQ multiplex PCR, and TCRdb kept only the in-frame ones, dropping some. The table includes about 150,000 clones, roughly 77% detected once. In germline, CDR1 is SNHLY, CDR2 FYNNEI. The CDR3 consists of 18 residues. After removal of 9 bases from V and 2 bases from J, the junction contained 22 bases not matched to a gene. The chain uses TRBV2 and TRBJ2-7, with 7 nucleotides matching TRBD1. This sequence was found in a woman in her 70s with COVID-19, enrolled during active disease. The sample taken for sequencing was peripheral blood. CDR3 in amino acids: CASSIPGRGIVMTYEQYF. The CDR3 coding sequence is TGTGCCAGTTCTATCCCGGGCAGGGGGATCGTTATGACCTACGAGCAGTACTTC.